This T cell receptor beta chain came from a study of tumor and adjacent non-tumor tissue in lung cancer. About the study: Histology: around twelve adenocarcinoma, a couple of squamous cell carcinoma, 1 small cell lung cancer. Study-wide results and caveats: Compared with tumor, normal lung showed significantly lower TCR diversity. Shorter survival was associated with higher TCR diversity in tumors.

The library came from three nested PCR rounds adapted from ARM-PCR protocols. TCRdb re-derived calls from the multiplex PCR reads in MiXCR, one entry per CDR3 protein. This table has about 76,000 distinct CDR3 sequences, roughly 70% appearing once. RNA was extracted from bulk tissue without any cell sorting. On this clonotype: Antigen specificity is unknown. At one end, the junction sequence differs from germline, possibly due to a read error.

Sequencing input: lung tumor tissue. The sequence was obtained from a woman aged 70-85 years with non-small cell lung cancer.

CDR3 in amino acids: CVSSNSRRLANNEQFF. The CDR3 nucleotides are TGTGTCAGCAGCAACTCGAGGCGGTTAGCCAACAATGAGCAGTTCTTC. J is TRBJ2-1 and V is TRBV11-2, with unresolved D. There are 16 residues in the CDR3. CDR1 SGHAT and CDR2 FQNNGV come from the germline V gene.